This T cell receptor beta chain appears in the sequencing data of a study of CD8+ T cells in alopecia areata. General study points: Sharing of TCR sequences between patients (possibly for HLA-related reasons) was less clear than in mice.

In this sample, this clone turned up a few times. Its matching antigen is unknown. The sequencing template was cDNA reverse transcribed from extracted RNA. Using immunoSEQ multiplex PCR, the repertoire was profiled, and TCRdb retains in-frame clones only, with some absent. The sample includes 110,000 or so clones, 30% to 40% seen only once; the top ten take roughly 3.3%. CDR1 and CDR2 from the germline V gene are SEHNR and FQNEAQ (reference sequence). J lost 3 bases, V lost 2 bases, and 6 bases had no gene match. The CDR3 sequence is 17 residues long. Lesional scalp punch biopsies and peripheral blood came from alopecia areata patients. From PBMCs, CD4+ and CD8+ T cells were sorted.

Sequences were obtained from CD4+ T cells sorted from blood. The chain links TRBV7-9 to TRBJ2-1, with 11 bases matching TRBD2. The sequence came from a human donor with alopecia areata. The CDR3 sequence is CASSLKALAGGYNEQFF. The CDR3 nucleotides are TGTGCCAGCAGCTTAAAGGCCCTAGCGGGGGGCTACAATGAGCAGTTCTTC.